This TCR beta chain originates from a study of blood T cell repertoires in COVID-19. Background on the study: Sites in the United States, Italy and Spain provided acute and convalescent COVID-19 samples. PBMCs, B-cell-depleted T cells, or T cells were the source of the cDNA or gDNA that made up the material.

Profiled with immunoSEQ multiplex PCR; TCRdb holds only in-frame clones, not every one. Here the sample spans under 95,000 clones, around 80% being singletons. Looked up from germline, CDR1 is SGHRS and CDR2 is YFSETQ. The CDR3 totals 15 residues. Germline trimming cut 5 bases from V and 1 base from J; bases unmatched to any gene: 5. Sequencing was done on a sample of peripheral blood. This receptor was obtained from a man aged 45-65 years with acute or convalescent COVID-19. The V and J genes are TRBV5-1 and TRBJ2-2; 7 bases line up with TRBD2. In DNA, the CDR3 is TGCGCCAGCAGTCCCGGGACTAAGAACACCGGGGAGCTGTTTTTT. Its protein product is CASSPGTKNTGELFF.